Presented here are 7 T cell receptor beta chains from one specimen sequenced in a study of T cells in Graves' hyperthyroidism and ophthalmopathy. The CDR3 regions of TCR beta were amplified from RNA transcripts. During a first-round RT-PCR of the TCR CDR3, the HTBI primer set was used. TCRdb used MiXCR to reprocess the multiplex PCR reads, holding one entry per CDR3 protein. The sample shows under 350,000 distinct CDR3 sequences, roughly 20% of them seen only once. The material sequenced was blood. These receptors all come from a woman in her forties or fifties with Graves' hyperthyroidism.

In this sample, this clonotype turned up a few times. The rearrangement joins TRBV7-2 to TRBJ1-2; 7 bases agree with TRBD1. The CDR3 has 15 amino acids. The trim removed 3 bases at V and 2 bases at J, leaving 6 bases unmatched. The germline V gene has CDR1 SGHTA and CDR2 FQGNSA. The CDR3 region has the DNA TGTGCCAGCAGCTTTGTGGGACAGTCAAACTATGGCTACACCTTC. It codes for CASSFVGQSNYGYTF. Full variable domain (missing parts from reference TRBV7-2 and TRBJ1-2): GAGVSQSPSNKVTEKGKDVELRCDPISGHTALYWYRQSLGQGLEFLIYFQGNSAPDKSGLPSDRFSAERTGGSVSTLTIQRTQQEDSAVYLCASSFVGQSNYGYTFGSGTRLTVV.

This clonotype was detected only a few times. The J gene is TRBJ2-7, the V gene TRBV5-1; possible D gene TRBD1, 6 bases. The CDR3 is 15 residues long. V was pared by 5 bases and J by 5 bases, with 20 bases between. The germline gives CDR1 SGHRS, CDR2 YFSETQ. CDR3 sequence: CASRTLTGLDNEQYF. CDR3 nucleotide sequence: TGCGCCAGCAGAACCTTAACAGGGTTAGACAACGAGCAGTACTTC. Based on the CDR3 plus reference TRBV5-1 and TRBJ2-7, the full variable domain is KAGVTQTPRYLIKTRGQQVTLSCSPISGHRSVSWYQQTPGQGLQFLFEYFSETQRNKGNFPGRFSGRQFSNSRSEMNVSTLELGDSALYLCASRTLTGLDNEQYFGPGTRLTVT.

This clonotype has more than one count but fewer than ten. Here the CDR3 DNA reads TGTGCCAGCAGTTCTAGGCGCTCGATATTGCATTTT. The encoded protein is CASSSRRSILHF. The chain joins TRBV28 to TRBJ1-5; D call uncertain. Germline CDR1 is MDHEN and CDR2 is SYDVKM. Trimming took 4 bases from V and 15 from J, leaving 16 bases between them. The CDR3 is made up of 12 amino acids.

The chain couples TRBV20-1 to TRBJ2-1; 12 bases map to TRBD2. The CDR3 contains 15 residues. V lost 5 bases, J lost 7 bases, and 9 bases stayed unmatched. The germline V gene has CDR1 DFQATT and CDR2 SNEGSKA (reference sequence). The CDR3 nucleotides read TGCAGTGCTGCCCGACTAGCGGGGGCCGGAAATGAGCAGTTCTTC. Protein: CSAARLAGAGNEQFF.

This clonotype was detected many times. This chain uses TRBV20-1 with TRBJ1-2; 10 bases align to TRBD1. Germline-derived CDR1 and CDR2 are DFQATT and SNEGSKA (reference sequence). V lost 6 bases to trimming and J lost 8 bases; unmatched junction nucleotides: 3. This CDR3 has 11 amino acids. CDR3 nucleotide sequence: TGCAGTGCGTGGACAGGGGGAGGCTACACCTTC. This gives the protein CSAWTGGGYTF.

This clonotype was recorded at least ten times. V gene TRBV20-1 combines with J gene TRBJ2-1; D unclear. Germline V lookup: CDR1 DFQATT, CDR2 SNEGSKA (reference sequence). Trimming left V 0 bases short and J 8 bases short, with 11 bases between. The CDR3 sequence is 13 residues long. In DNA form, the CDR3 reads TGCAGTGCTAGAGACCCCCAGCTGGATGAGCAGTTCTTC. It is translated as CSARDPQLDEQFF.

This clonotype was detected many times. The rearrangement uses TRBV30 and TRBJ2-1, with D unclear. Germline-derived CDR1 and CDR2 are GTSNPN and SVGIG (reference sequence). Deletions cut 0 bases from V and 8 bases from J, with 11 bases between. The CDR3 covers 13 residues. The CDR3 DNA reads TGTGCCTGGAGTGTAGTAAGGGCGGATGAGCAGTTCTTC. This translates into CAWSVVRADEQFF.